This TCR beta chain was observed in a study of blood T cell repertoires in COVID-19. Study at large: COVID-19 samples collected from the United States, Italy and Spain covered acute and convalescent phases.

Sequencing was performed with immunoSEQ multiplex PCR; in TCRdb, only in-frame clones are kept and a portion is missing. The table lists about 280,000 clones, 83% of them singletons. Looked up from germline, CDR1 is SEHNR and CDR2 is FQNEAQ (reference sequence). The CDR3 extends over 15 amino acids. Germline trimming cut 6 bases from V and 5 bases from J; bases unmatched to any gene: 12. The source material was peripheral blood. V is TRBV7-9 and J is TRBJ1-2; TRBD1 matches at 7 bases. This TCR was sampled from a woman between 45 and 65 years old who had recovered from COVID-19. CDR3 sequence (DNA): TGTGCCAGCAGTCAAGGGGACAGCCTTTGGTATGGCTACACCTTC. As protein: CASSQGDSLWYGYTF.